Below, one TCR beta chain is given with its context. Trimming removed 2 bases at V and 4 bases at J, with 18 bases between. CDR3 size: 16 residues. CDR1 and CDR2 from the germline V gene are SGHDN and FVKESK. The assay was immunoSEQ multiplex PCR, and TCRdb's table has in-frame clones only and misses some. This sample has approximately 90,000 clones, with approximately 91% found just once. These data belong to a study of OX40 agonist ivuxolimab in advanced cancers. Study-level background: Dose-escalation cases comprised hepatocellular carcinoma, melanoma, renal cell or head and neck cancer. Three individuals attained partial responses, comprising one hepatocellular carcinoma case and two cutaneous melanoma cases.

The chain carries TRBV14 and TRBJ2-7; weak D call: TRBD1 (6 bases). The sequence came from an adult with an advanced solid tumor such as melanoma, head and neck, liver or kidney cancer. The sample in question was CD4+ or CD8+ T cells sorted from blood, obtained in a trial of the OX40 agonist ivuxolimab. The CDR3 loop reads CASSQIGTLRTYEQYF. As DNA, the CDR3 is TGTGCCAGCAGCCAAATAGGGACACTACGGACTTACGAGCAGTACTTC.